These 13 T cell receptor beta chains were sequenced from one sample in a study of tumor-infiltrating lymphocytes in primary liver carcinoma. Unsorted bulk tissue, about 18-31 mg of it, served as the source for co-extraction of RNA and DNA. From around 500 ng of total RNA, TCR beta-specific cDNA was reverse-transcribed using a constant-region primer. Three-round nested multiplex PCR performed with slightly modified ARM-PCR produced the TCR beta libraries. Both of the initial two PCR rounds ran for approximately 11 cycles and employed TRBV1-TRBV30 forward primers alongside a C-beta reverse primer. MiXCR was run by TCRdb on the multiplex PCR reads, yielding one entry per CDR3 protein. The sample comprises under 150,000 distinct CDR3 sequences, roughly 75% of which are singletons, and around 8.1% rests with the top ten. Sample: tumor-adjacent normal liver tissue. The receptor source for this set is a woman aged 55-70 years with primary liver carcinoma and hepatitis B virus infection.

Comments on this clonotype: A read error may account for a junction end that differs from germline. The V call is TRBV11-1, the J call TRBJ2-3, with no clear D. CDR1 and CDR2 from the germline V gene are SGHAT and FQDESV (reference sequence). CDR3 size: 14 residues. The CDR3 spells CVSSSDGCIDTQYF. CDR3 nucleotide sequence: TGTGTCAGCAGCTCGGACGGGTGCATAGATACGCAGTATTTT.

A word on this clonotype: Sequence at one end of the junction differs from germline and may be a read error. The gene calls are TRBV14 and TRBJ1-1; tentatively, D is TRBD1 (5 bases). From germline, CDR1 is SGHDN and CDR2 FVKESK. The CDR3 contains 18 residues. This CDR3 reads CASSQGLGRGKGNTEAFF. CDR3 bases: TGTGCCAGCAGCCAAGGCCTCGGACGGGGGAAAGGGAACACTGAAGCTTTTTTT.

Details on this clonotype: This may be a read error: a much more frequent sequence differs by one nucleotide. This sequence joins TRBV13 and TRBJ1-1, with D possibly TRBD1 on 5 matching bases. The CDR3 consists of 17 residues. V shed 2 bases and J shed 4 bases, with 20 bases lying between them. Germline CDR1 PRHDT, CDR2 FYEKMQ (reference sequence). The CDR3 sequence: CASSLRGFGIGGTEAFF. The CDR3, as DNA: TGTGCCAGCAGCTTAAGAGGGTTTGGTATTGGGGGCACTGAAGCTTTCTTT.

Concerning this clonotype itself: Compared with germline, one end of the junction differs, possibly owing to a read error. In DNA, the CDR3 is TGTGCCAGTAGTATAGATCGGGGGGCGAGCAGTCAGCCCCAGCATTTT. Translated: CASSIDRGASSQPQHF. The V gene is TRBV19, the J gene TRBJ1-5, with TRBD1 as a possible D gene (6 bases). There are 16 residues in the CDR3. Germline CDR1 LNHDA, CDR2 SQIVND (reference sequence).

With respect to this clonotype: No conserved phenylalanine or tryptophan is present at the end of the CDR3, so a read error is the likely explanation. The V call is TRBV5-5, the J call TRBJ2-7; tentative D call: TRBD1 (7 bases). The CDR3 has 14 residues. Germline V gene sequence: CDR1 SGHKS, CDR2 YYEKEE (reference sequence). The CDR3 sequence is CASSRQGGLYDQYL. CDR3 sequence (DNA): TGTGCCAGCAGCCGTCAGGGGGGTCTGTACGATCAGTACTTA.

The rearrangement uses TRBV6-1 and TRBJ1-3, with TRBD1 matching over 8 bases. The CDR3 has 14 amino acids. Germline V lookup: CDR1 MNHNS, CDR2 SASEGT. CDR3: CTSSPGQGMNTIYF. The CDR3 DNA follows: TGTACAAGCAGTCCTGGACAGGGTATGAACACCATATATTTT.

This clonotype is labeled as medium-sized. This chain links TRBV6-5 with TRBJ2-1; D might be TRBD2 (5 bases). V shed 0 bases and J shed 7 bases, with 10 bases lying between them. Germline lookup yields CDR1 MNHEY and CDR2 SVGAGI. The length of the CDR3 is 14 residues. The CDR3 nucleotides read TGTGCCAGCAGTTACTCCCCTAGCACTAATGAGCAGTTCTTC. This codes for CASSYSPSTNEQFF.

The gene calls are TRBV6-5 and TRBJ2-7, with D perhaps being TRBD1 or TRBD2 (5 bases each). The CDR3 covers 16 residues. Germline V gene lookup returns CDR1 MNHEY and CDR2 SVGAGI. Trimming stripped 5 bases from V and 6 bases from J, with 23 bases between. For the CDR3, the DNA is TGTGCCAGCAGTGACCCGGGACCAGCTGGAGCTGGCGAGCAGTACTTC. It translates to CASSDPGPAGAGEQYF.

This clonotype appeared a single time. One end of the junction does not line up with germline, which may come from a read error. V gene TRBV6-1 combines with J gene TRBJ2-1; D may be TRBD1 (6 bases). The CDR3 loop spans 13 amino acids. Germline V gene data show CDR1 as MNHNS and CDR2 as SASEGT. This CDR3 is CASRFGGNNEQLF. As DNA, the CDR3 is TGTGCCAGCAGATTTGGGGGCAACAATGAACAGCTCTTC.

Regarding this clonotype: Just one base apart from a much larger clone, this may be a read error. The chain has TRBV28 and TRBJ2-3, with 13 bases lining up with TRBD2. Germline V gene sequence: CDR1 MDHEN, CDR2 SYDVKM. This CDR3 is built from 14 residues. The J segment lost 11 bases and the V segment lost 4 bases, leaving 6 bases of the junction unmatched. This CDR3 is CASSSGLAGAKQYF. CDR3 in DNA: TGTGCCAGCAGTTCCGGACTAGCGGGAGCTAAGCAGTATTTT. Full variable domain (remainder filled in from reference TRBV28 and TRBJ2-3): DVKVTQSSRYLVKRTGEKVFLECVQDMDHENMFWYRQDPGLGLRLIYFSYDVKMKEKGDIPEGYSVSREKKERFSLILESASTNQTSMYLCASSSGLAGAKQYFGPGTRLTVL.

This clonotype was recorded many times. V usage is TRBV11-2 and J usage is TRBJ2-6; tentatively, D is TRBD1 (6 bases). CDR1 and CDR2 (germline): SGHAT, FQNNGV. This CDR3 has 17 residues. Trimming shortened V by 5 bases and J by 4 bases, and 18 bases separated the two germline ends. For the CDR3, the DNA is TGTGCCAGCAGCCCCAGGGGCGGACCCTCAGGGGCCAACGTCCTGACTTTC. This codes for CASSPRGGPSGANVLTF. The whole variable domain, remainder taken from reference TRBV11-2 and TRBJ2-6, is EAGVAQSPRYKIIEKRQSVAFWCNPISGHATLYWYQQILGQGPKLLIQFQNNGVVDDSQLPKDRFSAERLKGVDSTLKIQPAKLEDSAVYLCASSPRGGPSGANVLTFGAGSRLTVL.

Turning to this clonotype: A junction boundary mismatches the germline segment, possibly from a read error. The chain joins TRBV6-5 to TRBJ2-1; 8 positions match TRBD2. Germline V gene lookup returns CDR1 MNHEY and CDR2 SVGAGI. The CDR3 consists of 19 residues. DNA of the CDR3: TGTGCCAGCAGCTACTCGTCCATCGGGACTAGGAACTCCTACAATGAGCAGTTCTTC. This gives the protein CASSYSSIGTRNSYNEQFF.

A note on this clonotype: The junction differs from germline at one of its ends, possibly a read error. This chain uses TRBV11-2 with TRBJ2-2; D is unresolved. CDR3 length: 16 amino acids. Per germline, CDR1 SGHAT and CDR2 FQNNGV. In DNA form, the CDR3 reads TGTGCCAGCTGCGACGGACGTAACACGAACACTGGGGAGCTGTTTTTT. The encoded protein is CASCDGRNTNTGELFF.